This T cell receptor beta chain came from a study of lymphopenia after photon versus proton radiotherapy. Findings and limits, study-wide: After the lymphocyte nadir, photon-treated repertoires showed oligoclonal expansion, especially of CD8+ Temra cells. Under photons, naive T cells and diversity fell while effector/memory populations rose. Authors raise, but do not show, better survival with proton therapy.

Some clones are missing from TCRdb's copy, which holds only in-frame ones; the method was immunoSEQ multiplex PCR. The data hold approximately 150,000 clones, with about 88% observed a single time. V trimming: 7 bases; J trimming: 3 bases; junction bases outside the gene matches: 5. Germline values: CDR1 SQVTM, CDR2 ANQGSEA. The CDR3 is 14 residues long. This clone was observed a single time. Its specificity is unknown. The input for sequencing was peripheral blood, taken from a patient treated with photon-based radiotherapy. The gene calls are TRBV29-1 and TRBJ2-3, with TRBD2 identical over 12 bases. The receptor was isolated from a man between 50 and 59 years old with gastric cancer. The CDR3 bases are TGCAGCGCCTTGACTAGCGGGAGAACAGATACGCAGTATTTT. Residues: CSALTSGRTDTQYF.